This T cell receptor beta chain is from a study of CD8 T cells in ankylosing spondylitis. Trimming left V 0 bases short and J 4 bases short, with 13 bases between. The CDR3 length is 15 residues. Germline lookup yields CDR1 SGHRS and CDR2 YFSETQ. Molecular-barcoded quantitative 5'-RACE produced these TCR beta libraries. TCRdb re-derived calls from the 5' RACE reads in MiXCR, one entry per CDR3 protein. Of some 250,000 distinct CDR3 sequences listed, roughly 10% are singletons. The sequenced sample was blood, either unsorted or a sorted T cell fraction (not recorded which). The chain combines TRBV5-1 with TRBJ1-1; D call uncertain. This TCR came from a male donor with ankylosing spondylitis or in good health (not recorded which). The CDR3 DNA sequence: TGCGCCAGCAGCTTGGAGTCACGGGGTGGCACTGAAGCTTTCTTT. This codes for CASSLESRGGTEAFF.